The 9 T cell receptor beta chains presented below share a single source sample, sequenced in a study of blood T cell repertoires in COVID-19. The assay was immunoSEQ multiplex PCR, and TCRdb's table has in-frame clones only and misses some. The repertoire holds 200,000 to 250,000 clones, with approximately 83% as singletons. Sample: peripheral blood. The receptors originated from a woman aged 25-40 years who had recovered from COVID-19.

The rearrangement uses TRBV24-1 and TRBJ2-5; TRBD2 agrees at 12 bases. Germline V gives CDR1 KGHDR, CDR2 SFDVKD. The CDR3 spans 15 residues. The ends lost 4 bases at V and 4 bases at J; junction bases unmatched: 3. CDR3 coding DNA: TGTGCCACCAGTGACACGACTAGCGGGAGAGAGACCCAGTACTTC. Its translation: CATSDTTSGRETQYF.

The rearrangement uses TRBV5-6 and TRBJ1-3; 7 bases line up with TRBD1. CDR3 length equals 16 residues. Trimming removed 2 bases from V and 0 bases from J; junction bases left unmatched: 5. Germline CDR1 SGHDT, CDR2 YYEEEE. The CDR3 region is CASSFATGASGNTIYF. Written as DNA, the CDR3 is TGTGCCAGCAGCTTTGCAACAGGGGCCTCTGGAAACACCATATATTTT.

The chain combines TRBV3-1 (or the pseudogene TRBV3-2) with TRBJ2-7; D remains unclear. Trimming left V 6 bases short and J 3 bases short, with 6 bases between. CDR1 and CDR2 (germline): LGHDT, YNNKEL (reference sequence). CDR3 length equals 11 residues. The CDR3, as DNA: TGTGCCAGCAGGGGCCTCTACGAGCAGTACTTC. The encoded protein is CASRGLYEQYF.

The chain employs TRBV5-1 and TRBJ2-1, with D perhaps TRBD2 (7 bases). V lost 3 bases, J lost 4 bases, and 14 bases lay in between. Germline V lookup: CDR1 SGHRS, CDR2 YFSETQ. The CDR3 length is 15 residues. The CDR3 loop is CASSSRGAKYNEQFF. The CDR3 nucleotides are TGCGCCAGCAGCTCCCGGGGGGCGAAATACAATGAGCAGTTCTTC.

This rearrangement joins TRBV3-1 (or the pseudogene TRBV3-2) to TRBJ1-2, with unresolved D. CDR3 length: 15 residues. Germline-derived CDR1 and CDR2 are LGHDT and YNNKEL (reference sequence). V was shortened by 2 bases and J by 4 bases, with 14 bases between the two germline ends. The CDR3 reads CASSQFPTSRYGYTF. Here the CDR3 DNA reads TGTGCCAGCAGCCAATTCCCTACCTCCCGCTATGGCTACACCTTC.

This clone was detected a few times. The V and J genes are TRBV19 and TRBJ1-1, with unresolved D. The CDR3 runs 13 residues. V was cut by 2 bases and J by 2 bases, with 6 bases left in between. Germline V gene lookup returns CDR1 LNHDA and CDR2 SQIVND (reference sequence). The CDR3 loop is CASSIQVNTEAFF. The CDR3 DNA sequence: TGTGCCAGTAGTATACAGGTAAACACTGAAGCTTTCTTT.

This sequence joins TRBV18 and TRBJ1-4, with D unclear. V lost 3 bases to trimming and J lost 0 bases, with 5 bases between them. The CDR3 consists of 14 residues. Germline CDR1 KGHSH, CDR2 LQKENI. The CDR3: CASSPPSTNEKLFF. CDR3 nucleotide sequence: TGTGCCAGCTCACCCCCCTCAACTAATGAAAAACTGTTTTTT.

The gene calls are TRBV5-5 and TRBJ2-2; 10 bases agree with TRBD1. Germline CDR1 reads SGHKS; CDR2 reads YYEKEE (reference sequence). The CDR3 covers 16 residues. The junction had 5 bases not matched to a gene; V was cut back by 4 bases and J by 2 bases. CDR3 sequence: CASSRGQGTNTGELFF. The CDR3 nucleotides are TGTGCCAGCAGCAGGGGACAGGGGACCAACACCGGGGAGCTGTTTTTT.

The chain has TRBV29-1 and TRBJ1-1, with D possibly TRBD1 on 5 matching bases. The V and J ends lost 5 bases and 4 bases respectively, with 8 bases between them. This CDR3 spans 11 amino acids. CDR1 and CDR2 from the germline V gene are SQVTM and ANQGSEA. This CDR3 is CSVSGLTEAFF. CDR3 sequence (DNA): TGCAGCGTTTCAGGGCTCACTGAAGCTTTCTTT.